Each of the 18 T cell receptor beta chains below was sequenced from the same sample in a study of breast tumors, draining lymph nodes, adjacent tissues listed by TCRdb under 2016. Lymph node samples came from the axillary draining lymph nodes of breast cancer patients. The protocol used for the library was multiplex PCR. Reads for this sample came from an Illumina HiSeq 2000. In-frame beta chains were kept once TCRdb had trimmed the public reads at Q25 with fastp and called clones with MiXCR. Identical CDR3 protein sequences are pooled into one entry, listed with their most common genes and DNA. The sample records about 220,000 distinct CDR3 sequences, under 40% of which are singletons. The top ten hold about 3.9% of the sample. The sample comprised axillary lymph node tissue. The receptors derive from a female donor with breast cancer. Some clones in this sample may be carry-over from other donors' samples.

This clonotype was observed at least ten times. This chain connects TRBV20-1 to TRBJ2-5, with 13 bases aligning to TRBD2. There are 15 residues in the CDR3. CDR1 and CDR2 (germline): DFQATT, SNEGSKA (reference sequence). The trim removed 2 bases at V and 5 bases at J, leaving 5 bases unmatched. As DNA, the CDR3 is TGCAGTGCTAGACTCACTAGCGGGGGGGTGGAGACCCAGTACTTC. Its protein product is CSARLTSGGVETQYF.

The chain is built from TRBV20-1 and TRBJ1-5; the D is unclear. The V and J ends lost 0 bases and 11 bases respectively, with 26 bases between them. The CDR3 runs 17 residues. Germline V gene sequence: CDR1 DFQATT, CDR2 SNEGSKA (reference sequence). The CDR3 DNA is TGCAGTGCTAGAGATCCCCCACCGGTCGGGCGGGGAGAGACCCAGCATTTT. Its protein is CSARDPPPVGRGETQHF.

This clonotype has a handful of counts. This rearrangement joins TRBV28 to TRBJ1-5, with D unclear. Trimming pared 3 bases from V and 3 bases from J, leaving 6 bases between. Germline CDR1 reads MDHEN; CDR2 reads SYDVKM. This CDR3 comprises 13 residues. The CDR3 is CASSFDNNQPQHF. The CDR3 DNA reads TGTGCCAGCAGTTTTGACAACAATCAGCCCCAGCATTTT.

A note on this clonotype: A single base separates this from a much larger clone, so it may be a read error. Written as DNA, the CDR3 is TGTGCCTGCAGCCCCGGGACCCGAAAGGAAGAGCTGTTTTTT. It encodes CACSPGTRKEELFF. This chain uses TRBV6-5 with TRBJ2-2; D could derive from TRBD1 or TRBD2 (5 bases each). Germline assignment: CDR1 MNHEY and CDR2 SVGAGI. This CDR3 has 14 amino acids.

This clonotype was counted many times. V gene TRBV6-6 combines with J gene TRBJ2-7; no clear D gene. The V end was cut by 6 bases, the J end by 7 bases, with 13 bases between. The germline CDR1 and CDR2 sequences are MNHNY and SVGAGI (reference sequence). The CDR3 has 12 residues. The DNA of the CDR3 is TGTGCCAGCAGCAAGACCCGATGGGAGCAGTACTTC. Protein sequence: CASSKTRWEQYF.

This clonotype has ten or more counts. This chain connects TRBV30 to TRBJ1-2; maybe TRBD1 (5 bases). The CDR3 consists of 14 residues. Trimming took off 2 bases at V and 2 bases at J, with 12 bases between the two ends. The germline V gene encodes CDR1 GTSNPN and CDR2 SVGIG (reference sequence). CDR3 in DNA: TGTGCCTGGAGTAAACAGGTCCTCAACTATGGCTACACCTTC. Translation: CAWSKQVLNYGYTF.

On this clonotype itself: Mismatch with germline at one junction end may stem from a read error. The chain couples TRBV10-2 to TRBJ2-2; 10 bases align to TRBD2. This CDR3 comprises 14 residues. From germline, CDR1 is WSHSY and CDR2 SAAADI. The CDR3 nucleotides are TGCGCCAGCAGTGAAAGCGGGAGGGCCGGGGAGCTGCTTTTT. This translates into CASSESGRAGELLF.

This clonotype was seen many times. The rearrangement links TRBV20-1 to TRBJ2-5; 8 bases map to TRBD2. With 6 bases clipped from V and 5 bases from J, the junction kept 11 bases outside the gene matches. Germline CDR1 reads DFQATT; CDR2 reads SNEGSKA (reference sequence). This CDR3 comprises 14 residues. DNA for the CDR3: TGCAGTGCCCGATCGGGGCTAGCGGGTGAGACCCAGTACTTC. Translating it yields CSARSGLAGETQYF.

The gene calls are TRBV20-1 and TRBJ1-2; 11 bases agree with TRBD1. Germline assignment: CDR1 DFQATT and CDR2 SNEGSKA (reference sequence). The V segment lost 1 base and the J segment 2 bases; nucleotides outside the gene matches: 0. The CDR3 is 14 amino acids. In DNA form, the CDR3 reads TGCAGTGCTAGAGGGACAGGGGGCAACTATGGCTACACCTTC. This gives the protein CSARGTGGNYGYTF.

The chain employs TRBV7-2 and TRBJ1-6; D gene unclear. Trimming shortened V by 6 bases and J by 0 bases, and 12 bases separated the two germline ends. Germline CDR1 is SGHTA and CDR2 is FQGNSA. CDR3 size: 16 residues. CDR3 coding DNA: TGTGCCAGCAGTACACCGGGGAGCTCCTATAATTCACCCCTCCACTTT. Translation gives CASSTPGSSYNSPLHF.

This clonotype has just a few counts. A read error may be the cause here, since a much bigger clone is one base away. The chain is built from TRBV6-6 and TRBJ2-7; TRBD2 might be the D (6 bases). Trimming removed 5 bases from V and 0 bases from J, with 11 bases in between. Germline loops: CDR1 MNHNY, CDR2 SVGAGI (reference sequence). The CDR3 spans 14 residues. CDR3 coding DNA: TGTGCCAGCAGTCATAGCGGAGCCTCCTACGAGCAGTACTTC. Residues: CASSHSGASYEQYF.

The rearrangement joins TRBV2 to TRBJ2-3, with 16 bases that match TRBD2. CDR3 size: 18 residues. Germline V gene data show CDR1 as SNHLY and CDR2 as FYNNEI. After removal of 2 bases from V and 3 bases from J, the junction contained 5 bases not matched to a gene. DNA for the CDR3: TGTGCCAGCAGTGAAAGGAAGGGACTAGCGGGGGGGACAGATACGCAGTATTTT. This encodes CASSERKGLAGGTDTQYF.

The table lists this clonotype with many counts. The V call is TRBV5-6, the J call TRBJ1-5, with 8 bases matching TRBD1. Germline loops: CDR1 SGHDT, CDR2 YYEEEE. Trimming took 2 bases from V and 5 from J; bases not matched to a gene: 9. The CDR3 sequence is 16 residues long. CDR3 region: CASSLRDRRLDQPQHF. Written as DNA, the CDR3 is TGTGCCAGCAGCTTACGGGACAGGAGGTTGGATCAGCCCCAGCATTTT.

This clonotype has ten or more counts. This sequence joins TRBV20-1 and TRBJ2-3; 13 nucleotides match TRBD2. The CDR3 contains 13 residues. V shed 6 bases and J 9 bases; nucleotides not matched to a gene: 6. Germline loops: CDR1 DFQATT, CDR2 SNEGSKA (reference sequence). The CDR3 DNA is TGCAGTGCCACTAGCGGGGGGGCAGTAACGCAGTATTTT. Translating it yields CSATSGGAVTQYF.

This clonotype was seen at least ten times. The chain combines TRBV12-3 or TRBV12-4 with TRBJ2-7; possible D gene TRBD1, 6 bases. The V gene lost 5 bases and the J gene lost 0 bases, with 14 bases spanning the gap. The CDR3 runs to 15 residues. CDR3: CASSDGTRGSYEQYF. The CDR3 DNA reads TGTGCCAGCAGTGACGGGACCAGGGGCTCCTACGAGCAGTACTTC.

Many counts were recorded for this clonotype. The chain links TRBV20-1 to TRBJ2-3, with a tentative D call TRBD2 (6 bases). This CDR3 region has 14 residues. Germline V CDR1 and CDR2: DFQATT, SNEGSKA (reference sequence). V lost 5 bases, J lost 5 bases, and 17 bases lay in between. The CDR3 coding sequence is TGCAGTGCTCCAGATGGGGCGCGGGGAGATACGCAGTATTTT. This encodes CSAPDGARGDTQYF.

The CDR3 bases are TGTGCCAGCAGTGGACAGCACGCGTACAATGAGCAGTTCTTC. Its translation is CASSGQHAYNEQFF. The rearrangement links TRBV25-1 to TRBJ2-1; possibly TRBD1 for D (5 bases). Germline CDR1 MGHDK, CDR2 SYGVNS. Trimming shortened V by 4 bases and J by 4 bases, and 11 bases separated the two germline ends. The CDR3 spans 14 residues.

This clonotype occurred many times. The chain is built from TRBV29-1 and TRBJ2-3; TRBD2 agrees at 13 bases. The CDR3 covers 14 residues. Trimming at V came to 7 bases and at J to 4 bases, leaving 5 bases not matched to a gene. CDR1 is SQVTM, CDR2 ANQGSEA, per germline. The CDR3 loop reads CSATSGRGADTQYF. The CDR3 nucleotides read TGCAGCGCTACTAGCGGGAGGGGGGCAGATACGCAGTATTTT.